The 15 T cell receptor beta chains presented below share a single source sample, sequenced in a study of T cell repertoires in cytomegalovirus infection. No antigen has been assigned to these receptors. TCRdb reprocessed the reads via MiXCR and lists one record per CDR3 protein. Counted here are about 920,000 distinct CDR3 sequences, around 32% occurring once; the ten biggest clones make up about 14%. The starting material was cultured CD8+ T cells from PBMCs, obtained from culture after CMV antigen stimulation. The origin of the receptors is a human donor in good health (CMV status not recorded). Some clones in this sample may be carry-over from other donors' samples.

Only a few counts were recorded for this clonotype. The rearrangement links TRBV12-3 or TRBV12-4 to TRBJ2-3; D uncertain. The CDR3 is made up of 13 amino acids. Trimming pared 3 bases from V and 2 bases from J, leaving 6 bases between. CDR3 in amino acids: CASSFHPTDTQYF. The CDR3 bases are TGTGCCAGCAGTTTCCACCCCACAGATACGCAGTATTTT.

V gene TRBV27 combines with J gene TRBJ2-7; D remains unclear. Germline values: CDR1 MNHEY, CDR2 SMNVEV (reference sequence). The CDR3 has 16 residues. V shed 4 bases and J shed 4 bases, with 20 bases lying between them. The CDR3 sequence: CASSSPSAAGGYEQYF. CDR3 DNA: TGTGCCAGCAGTTCGCCCTCCGCAGCCGGTGGGTACGAGCAGTACTTC.

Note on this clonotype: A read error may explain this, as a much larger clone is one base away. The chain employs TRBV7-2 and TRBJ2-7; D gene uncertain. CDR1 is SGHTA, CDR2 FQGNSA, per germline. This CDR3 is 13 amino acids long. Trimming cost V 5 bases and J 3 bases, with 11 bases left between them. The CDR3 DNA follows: TGTGCCAGCAGCCACGGGTCAGGCTACGAGCAGTACTTC. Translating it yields CASSHGSGYEQYF.

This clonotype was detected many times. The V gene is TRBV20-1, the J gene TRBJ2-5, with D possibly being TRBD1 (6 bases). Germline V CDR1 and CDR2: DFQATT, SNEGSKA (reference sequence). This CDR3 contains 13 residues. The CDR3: CSPRSGRGQTQYF. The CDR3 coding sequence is TGCAGCCCTAGAAGCGGCAGGGGACAGACCCAGTACTTC.

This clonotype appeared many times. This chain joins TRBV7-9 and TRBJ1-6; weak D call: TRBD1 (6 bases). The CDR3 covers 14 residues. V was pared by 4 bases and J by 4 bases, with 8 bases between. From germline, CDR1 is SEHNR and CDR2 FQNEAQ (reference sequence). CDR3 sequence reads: CASSSQGYNSPLHF. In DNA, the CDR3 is TGTGCCAGCAGCTCCCAGGGGTATAATTCACCCCTCCACTTT.

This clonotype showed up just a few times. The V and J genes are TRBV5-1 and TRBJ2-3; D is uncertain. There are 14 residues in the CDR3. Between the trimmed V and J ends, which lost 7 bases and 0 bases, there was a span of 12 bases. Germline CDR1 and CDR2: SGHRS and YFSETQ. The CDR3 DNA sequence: TGCGCCAGCGGGTTACCATCTAGCACAGATACGCAGTATTTT. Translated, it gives CASGLPSSTDTQYF.

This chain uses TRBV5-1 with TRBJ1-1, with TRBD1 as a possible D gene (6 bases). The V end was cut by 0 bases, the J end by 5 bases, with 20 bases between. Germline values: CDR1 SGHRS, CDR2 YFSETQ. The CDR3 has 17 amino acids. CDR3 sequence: CASSLARLGARGTEAFF. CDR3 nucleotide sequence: TGCGCCAGCAGCTTGGCCCGGCTGGGGGCGCGGGGAACTGAAGCTTTCTTT.

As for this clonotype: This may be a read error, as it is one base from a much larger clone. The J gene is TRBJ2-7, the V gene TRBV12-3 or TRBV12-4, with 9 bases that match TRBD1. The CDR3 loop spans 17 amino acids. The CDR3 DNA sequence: TGTGCCAACAGTATTCCGGGACAGGGAATAGGGTACTACGAGCAGTACTTC. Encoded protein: CANSIPGQGIGYYEQYF.

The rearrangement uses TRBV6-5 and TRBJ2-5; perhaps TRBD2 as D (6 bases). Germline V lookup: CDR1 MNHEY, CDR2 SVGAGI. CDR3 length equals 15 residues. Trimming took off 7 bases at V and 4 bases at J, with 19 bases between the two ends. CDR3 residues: CASTPSTPGRETQYF. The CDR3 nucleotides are TGTGCCAGCACTCCTTCCACCCCCGGGAGAGAGACCCAGTACTTC.

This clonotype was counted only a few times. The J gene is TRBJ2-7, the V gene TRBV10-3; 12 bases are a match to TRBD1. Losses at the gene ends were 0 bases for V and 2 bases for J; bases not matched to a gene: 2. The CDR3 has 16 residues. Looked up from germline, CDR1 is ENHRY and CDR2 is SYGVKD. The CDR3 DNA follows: TGTGCCATCAGTGAGTCCTGGGACAGGGGGCCCTACGAGCAGTACTTC. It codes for CAISESWDRGPYEQYF.

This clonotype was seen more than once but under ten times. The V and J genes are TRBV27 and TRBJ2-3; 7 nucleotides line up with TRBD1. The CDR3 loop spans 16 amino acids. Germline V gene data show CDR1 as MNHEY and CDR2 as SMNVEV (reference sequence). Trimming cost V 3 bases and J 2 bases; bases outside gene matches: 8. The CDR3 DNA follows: TGTGCCAGCAGTTTGGGACAGTTTTTATTCACAGATACGCAGTATTTT. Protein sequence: CASSLGQFLFTDTQYF.

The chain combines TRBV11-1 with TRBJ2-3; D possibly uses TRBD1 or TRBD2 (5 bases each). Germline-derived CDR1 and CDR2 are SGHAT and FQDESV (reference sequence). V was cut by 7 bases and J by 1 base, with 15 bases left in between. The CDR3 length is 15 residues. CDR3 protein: CASNQGERRTDTQYF. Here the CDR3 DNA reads TGTGCCAGCAACCAAGGGGAGCGCCGCACAGATACGCAGTATTTT.

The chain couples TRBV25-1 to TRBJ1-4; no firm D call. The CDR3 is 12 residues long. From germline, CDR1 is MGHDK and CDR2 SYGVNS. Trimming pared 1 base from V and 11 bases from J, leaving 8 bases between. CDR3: CASSESRVKLFF. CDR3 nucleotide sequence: TGTGCCAGCAGTGAATCCCGGGTCAAACTGTTTTTT.

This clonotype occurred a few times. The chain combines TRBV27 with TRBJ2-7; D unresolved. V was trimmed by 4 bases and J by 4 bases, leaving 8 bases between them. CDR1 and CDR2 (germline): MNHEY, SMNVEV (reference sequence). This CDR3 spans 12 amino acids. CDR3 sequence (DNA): TGTGCCAGCAGTTCCCAGGAATACGAGCAGTACTTC. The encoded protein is CASSSQEYEQYF.

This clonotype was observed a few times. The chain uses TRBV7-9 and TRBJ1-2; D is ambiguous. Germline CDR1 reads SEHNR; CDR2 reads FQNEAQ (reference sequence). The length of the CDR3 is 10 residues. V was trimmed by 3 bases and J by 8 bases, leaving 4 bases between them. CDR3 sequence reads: CASSFPGYTF. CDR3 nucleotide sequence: TGTGCCAGCAGCTTTCCCGGCTACACCTTC.